This T cell receptor beta chain was obtained from a study of T cell responses to AZD1222 COVID-19 vaccine. Sequencing used immunoSEQ multiplex PCR; TCRdb keeps in-frame clones, though not all of them. Here the sample spans fewer than 130,000 clones, approximately 96% being singletons. This CDR3 has 14 amino acids. Germline V gives CDR1 MNHEY, CDR2 SVGAGI. Between the trimmed V and J ends, which lost 2 bases and 1 base, there was a span of 5 bases. The sample in question was peripheral blood, obtained on day 0 of AZD1222 vaccination. The receptor comes from an adult in good health. This rearrangement joins TRBV6-5 to TRBJ2-2; D is uncertain. The DNA of the CDR3 is TGTGCCAGCAGTTACAGGCAGAACACCGGGGAGCTGTTTTTT. Translated, it gives CASSYRQNTGELFF.